These 27 T cell receptor beta chains were sequenced from one sample in a study of blood T cell repertoires in COVID-19. Libraries were prepared by immunoSEQ multiplex PCR; TCRdb keeps only in-frame clonotypes and omits some of them. The data hold about 200,000 clones, with over 60% observed a single time. Sequenced input: peripheral blood. These receptors came from a woman in her 70s with acute or convalescent COVID-19.

The gene calls are TRBV27 and TRBJ2-7; 10 nucleotides agree with TRBD2. This CDR3 has 16 residues. Germline V gene sequence: CDR1 MNHEY, CDR2 SMNVEV (reference sequence). V was pared by 5 bases and J by 2 bases, with 9 bases of the junction left unmatched. The CDR3 sequence is CASSLLAGRPPYEQYF. CDR3 in DNA: TGTGCCAGCAGTCTACTAGCGGGAAGGCCCCCCTACGAGCAGTACTTC.

This chain links TRBV10-3 with TRBJ2-1; 14 bases align to TRBD2. The CDR3 runs 15 residues. Trimming cost V 6 bases and J 7 bases; bases outside gene matches: 5. Germline V gene data show CDR1 as ENHRY and CDR2 as SYGVKD. The CDR3 DNA sequence: TGTGCCATCAGCCCGGGACTAGCGGGAGTAAATGAGCAGTTCTTC. It codes for CAISPGLAGVNEQFF.

The chain couples TRBV7-9 to TRBJ2-5; 10 bases are shared with TRBD1. CDR3 length: 16 residues. The germline gives CDR1 SEHNR, CDR2 FQNEAQ (reference sequence). After removal of 1 base from V and 5 bases from J, the junction contained 7 bases not matched to a gene. CDR3 sequence (DNA): TGTGCCAGCAGCTTAGTCGGGACAGGGGTATCCGAGACCCAGTACTTC. Translating gives CASSLVGTGVSETQYF.

This chain uses TRBV6-5 with TRBJ2-5; possible D gene TRBD2, 6 bases. CDR1 and CDR2 (germline): MNHEY, SVGAGI. This CDR3 region has 15 residues. V lost 5 bases and J 9 bases, leaving 22 bases between the germline ends. The CDR3 DNA reads TGTGCCAGCAGTCCCTCCGGGACTGCCCGTAGGGCCCAGTACTTC. Its protein is CASSPSGTARRAQYF.

The chain uses TRBV7-9 and TRBJ1-1; D is perhaps TRBD1 (5 bases). CDR1 is SEHNR, CDR2 FQNEAQ, per germline (reference sequence). The CDR3 has 11 amino acids. V lost 5 bases and J lost 5, with 6 bases in between. This chain's CDR3 is CASSGGTEAFF. The CDR3 region has the DNA TGTGCCAGCAGCGGGGGGACTGAAGCTTTCTTT.

The CDR3 sequence: CASSFGLVDTGELFF. As DNA, the CDR3 is TGCGCCAGCAGCTTCGGACTAGTTGACACCGGGGAGCTGTTTTTT. The chain couples TRBV5-1 to TRBJ2-2, with 7 bases identical to TRBD2. Germline V gene data show CDR1 as SGHRS and CDR2 as YFSETQ. The junction had 4 bases not matched to a gene; V was cut back by 2 bases and J by 3 bases. There are 15 residues in the CDR3.

The CDR3 region has the DNA TGTGCCAGCAGCCTCGGGGAGAGCTATGGCTACACCTTC. Encoded protein: CASSLGESYGYTF. The J gene is TRBJ1-2, the V gene TRBV5-5; D gene unclear. Per the germline V gene, CDR1 is SGHKS and CDR2 is YYEKEE (reference sequence). V was cut by 4 bases and J by 4 bases, with 11 bases left in between. This CDR3 contains 13 residues. Based on the CDR3 plus reference TRBV5-5 and TRBJ1-2, the full variable domain is DAGVTQSPTHLIKTRGQQVTLRCSPISGHKSVSWYQQVLGQGPQFIFQYYEKEERGRGNFPDRFSARQFPNYSSELNVNALLLGDSALYLCASSLGESYGYTFGSGTRLTVV.

This clone showed up just once. The chain joins TRBV7-2 to TRBJ2-1, with 12 bases that match TRBD2. V gave up 5 bases and J gave up 10 bases; unmatched junction bases: 6. Germline CDR1 reads SGHTA; CDR2 reads FQGNSA. The CDR3 consists of 14 residues. Written as DNA, the CDR3 is TGTGCCAGCAGCGCGGCTAGCGGGAGGGTGGAGCAGTTCTTC. It translates to CASSAASGRVEQFF.

The table lists this clone with a count of one. The gene calls are TRBV5-4 and TRBJ1-2, with TRBD1 as a possible D gene (5 bases). CDR1 and CDR2 (germline): SGHNT, YYREEE (reference sequence). V lost 4 bases and J 2 bases, leaving 9 bases between the germline ends. This CDR3 region has 13 residues. The CDR3 sequence: CASSRRDNYGYTF. The CDR3 DNA is TGTGCCAGCAGCCGGCGGGACAACTATGGCTACACCTTC.

The genes are TRBV30 and TRBJ2-7, with D possibly matching TRBD1 (6 bases). V lost 5 bases and J 3 bases, leaving 14 bases between the germline ends. CDR3 length: 13 residues. CDR1 and CDR2 (germline): GTSNPN, SVGIG (reference sequence). The DNA of the CDR3 is TGTGCCTGGGACCCGACAGGAGGCTACGAGCAGTACTTC. It yields the protein CAWDPTGGYEQYF.

This chain links TRBV25-1 with TRBJ1-4; maybe TRBD1 (5 bases). The CDR3 consists of 15 residues. CDR1 MGHDK and CDR2 SYGVNS come from the germline V gene. V lost 4 bases to trimming and J lost 7 bases, with 16 bases between them. The CDR3 DNA sequence: TGTGCCAGCAGTGGGGGCGGAGGGGCCGGTGAAAAACTGTTTTTT. This codes for CASSGGGGAGEKLFF.

This clone showed up just a few times. This chain uses TRBV5-1 with TRBJ1-6; TRBD1 matches 7 bases. CDR3 length: 18 residues. The junction had 14 bases not matched to a gene; V was cut back by 2 bases and J by 6 bases. The germline V gene has CDR1 SGHRS and CDR2 YFSETQ. For the CDR3, the DNA is TGCGCCAGCAGCTTTATCGTCGGGACAGAAATGGGTAATTCACCCCTCCACTTT. Its translation is CASSFIVGTEMGNSPLHF.

This clone was counted at least ten times. The genes are TRBV11-2 and TRBJ2-1; TRBD2 might be the D (5 bases). CDR1 SGHAT and CDR2 FQNNGV come from the germline V gene. The CDR3 contains 14 residues. V lost 3 bases and J 6 bases, leaving 12 bases between the germline ends. In DNA, the CDR3 is TGTGCCAGCAGCTTGGGGAGACCGGGCAATGAGCAGTTCTTC. It codes for CASSLGRPGNEQFF.

The CDR3 loop is CASSVVAGGGTEAFF. In DNA form, the CDR3 reads TGCGCCAGCAGTGTAGTCGCAGGGGGCGGCACTGAAGCTTTCTTT. The chain carries TRBV10-2 and TRBJ1-1; 8 bases are a match to TRBD1. This CDR3 comprises 15 residues. J gave up 4 bases and V 4 bases, and 8 bases lay outside the gene matches. CDR1 WSHSY and CDR2 SAAADI come from the germline V gene.

The chain links TRBV18 to TRBJ2-3; the D gene is possibly TRBD1 (6 bases). V was trimmed by 6 bases and J by 11 bases, leaving 24 bases between them. The germline V gene encodes CDR1 KGHSH and CDR2 LQKENI. The CDR3 extends over 15 amino acids. The CDR3 region is CASSVQGTASNMQYF. The CDR3 region has the DNA TGTGCCAGCTCCGTCCAGGGGACGGCGTCAAATATGCAGTATTTT.

J is TRBJ1-2 and V is TRBV10-3, with D tentatively TRBD1 (6 bases). V gave up 0 bases and J gave up 8 bases, with 16 bases separating them. The CDR3 sequence is 15 residues long. In germline, CDR1 is ENHRY, CDR2 SYGVKD. This chain's CDR3 is CAISESGRGVEGYTF. The CDR3, as DNA: TGTGCCATCAGTGAGTCGGGCAGGGGTGTTGAGGGCTACACCTTC.

This chain uses TRBV2 with TRBJ1-2, with D possibly matching TRBD1 (6 bases). CDR3 size: 13 residues. V lost 5 bases to trimming and J lost 4 bases, with 11 bases between them. Germline V gene lookup returns CDR1 SNHLY and CDR2 FYNNEI. In DNA, the CDR3 is TGTGCCAGCAGTACACAGGGTTTCTATGGCTACACCTTC. Translated: CASSTQGFYGYTF.

The chain is built from TRBV5-4 and TRBJ2-5; 9 bases agree with TRBD2. V shed 4 bases and J 4 bases; nucleotides not matched to a gene: 5. CDR3 length equals 14 residues. Germline values: CDR1 SGHNT, CDR2 YYREEE (reference sequence). The CDR3 protein is CASSLSGSRETQYF. Here the CDR3 DNA reads TGTGCCAGCAGCCTTAGCGGGAGTAGAGAGACCCAGTACTTC. The variable domain in full, completed from reference TRBV5-4 and TRBJ2-5, reads ETGVTQSPTHLIKTRGQQVTLRCSSQSGHNTVSWYQQALGQGPQFIFQYYREEENGRGNFPPRFSGLQFPNYSSELNVNALELDDSALYLCASSLSGSRETQYFGPGTRLLVL.

This chain links TRBV6-5 with TRBJ2-7; 8 bases are a match to TRBD1. Germline trimming cut 5 bases from V and 0 bases from J; bases unmatched to any gene: 6. Germline loops: CDR1 MNHEY, CDR2 SVGAGI. CDR3 size: 15 residues. CDR3 protein: CASSRTGLGSYEQYF. For the CDR3, the DNA is TGTGCCAGCAGTAGGACAGGGCTCGGCTCCTACGAGCAGTACTTC.

V is TRBV5-4 and J is TRBJ2-7, with TRBD2 identical over 13 bases. The J segment lost 3 bases and the V segment lost 3 bases, leaving 3 bases of the junction unmatched. Germline CDR1 is SGHNT and CDR2 is YYREEE (reference sequence). CDR3 length equals 15 residues. CDR3 in DNA: TGTGCCAGCAGCTCGACTAGCGGGAGGCACTACGAGCAGTACTTC. It translates to CASSSTSGRHYEQYF.

The V and J genes are TRBV28 and TRBJ2-3, with D perhaps matching TRBD2 (7 bases). The germline V gene has CDR1 MDHEN and CDR2 SYDVKM. V lost 6 bases and J lost 6, with 22 bases in between. The CDR3 totals 16 residues. CDR3 bases: TGTGCCAGCAGCCTGATGTGGACAGCGGGAACTGATACGCAGTATTTT. Translating it yields CASSLMWTAGTDTQYF.

J is TRBJ1-2 and V is TRBV5-5, with 9 bases fitting TRBD1. The CDR3 loop spans 16 amino acids. With 5 bases clipped from V and 5 bases from J, the junction kept 13 bases outside the gene matches. CDR1 and CDR2 from the germline V gene are SGHKS and YYEKEE (reference sequence). The CDR3 nucleotides are TGTGCCAGCAGAGCTCCCCCGGGACAGGGCGAATATGGCTACACCTTC. Its protein is CASRAPPGQGEYGYTF.

This sequence joins TRBV5-1 and TRBJ2-3, with a tentative D call TRBD1 (5 bases). CDR3 length: 14 residues. Germline V gene data show CDR1 as SGHRS and CDR2 as YFSETQ. Trimming left V 4 bases short and J 0 bases short, with 9 bases between. The CDR3 coding sequence is TGCGCCAGCAGCGCACAGGTTAGCACAGATACGCAGTATTTT. It specifies CASSAQVSTDTQYF.

V and J are TRBV23-1 and TRBJ2-2, with 8 bases that match TRBD2. TRBV23-1 is filed as an ORF, its function uncertain. The CDR3 is 14 residues long. The trim removed 6 bases at V and 5 bases at J, leaving 5 bases unmatched. CDR3 sequence reads: CASSPLAGTGELFF. The DNA of the CDR3 is TGCGCCAGCAGCCCATTAGCGGGAACCGGGGAGCTGTTTTTT.

The chain is built from TRBV5-4 and TRBJ2-5; the D gene is possibly TRBD1 (5 bases). With 5 bases removed from V and 2 bases from J, the gap between germline ends came to 13 bases. This CDR3 is built from 14 residues. CDR1 is SGHNT and CDR2 is YYREEE in the germline V gene (reference sequence). Here the CDR3 DNA reads TGTGCCAGCAGGGGTACAGGTATTCAAGAGACCCAGTACTTC. Encoded protein: CASRGTGIQETQYF.

The CDR3 here is CASSERRGYTF. The CDR3 nucleotides read TGTGCCAGCAGTGAACGCAGGGGCTACACCTTC. This chain connects TRBV2 to TRBJ1-2; D gene ambiguous. Germline V gene data show CDR1 as SNHLY and CDR2 as FYNNEI. Trimming took off 2 bases at V and 8 bases at J, with 6 bases between the two ends. The CDR3 covers 11 residues.

V usage is TRBV28 and J usage is TRBJ2-7; 9 bases match TRBD1. Losses at the gene ends were 7 bases for V and 3 bases for J; bases not matched to a gene: 13. Germline CDR1 is MDHEN and CDR2 is SYDVKM. This CDR3 region has 16 residues. The CDR3 is CASTSGQGRVHYEQYF. In DNA, the CDR3 is TGTGCCAGCACCTCAGGACAGGGGAGAGTACACTACGAGCAGTACTTC.